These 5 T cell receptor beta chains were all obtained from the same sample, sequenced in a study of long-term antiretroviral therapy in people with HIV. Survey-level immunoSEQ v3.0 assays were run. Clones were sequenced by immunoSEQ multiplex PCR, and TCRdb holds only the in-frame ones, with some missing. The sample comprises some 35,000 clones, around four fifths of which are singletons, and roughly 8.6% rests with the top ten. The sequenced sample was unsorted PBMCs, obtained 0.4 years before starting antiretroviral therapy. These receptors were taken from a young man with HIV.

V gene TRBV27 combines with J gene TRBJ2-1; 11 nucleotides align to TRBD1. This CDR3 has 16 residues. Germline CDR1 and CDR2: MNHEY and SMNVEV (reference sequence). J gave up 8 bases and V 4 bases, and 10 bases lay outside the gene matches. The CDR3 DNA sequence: TGTGCCAGCAGTTCCCCTCGGGACAGGGGGTACCATGAGCAGTTCTTC. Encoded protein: CASSSPRDRGYHEQFF.

The CDR3 loop reads CASSTKRGATEAFF. The CDR3 DNA follows: TGTGCCAGCAGTACTAAACGGGGGGCGACTGAAGCTTTCTTT. The V and J genes are TRBV6-5 and TRBJ1-1; D might be TRBD1 (6 bases). The CDR3 is 14 amino acids. Germline CDR1 reads MNHEY; CDR2 reads SVGAGI. V dropped 5 bases and J dropped 5 bases, with 15 bases sitting between them.

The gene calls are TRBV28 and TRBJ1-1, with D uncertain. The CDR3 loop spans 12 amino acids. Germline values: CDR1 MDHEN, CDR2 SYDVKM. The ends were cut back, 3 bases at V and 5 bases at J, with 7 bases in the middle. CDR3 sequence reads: CASSLYGTEAFF. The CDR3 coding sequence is TGTGCCAGCAGTTTGTATGGAACTGAAGCTTTCTTT.

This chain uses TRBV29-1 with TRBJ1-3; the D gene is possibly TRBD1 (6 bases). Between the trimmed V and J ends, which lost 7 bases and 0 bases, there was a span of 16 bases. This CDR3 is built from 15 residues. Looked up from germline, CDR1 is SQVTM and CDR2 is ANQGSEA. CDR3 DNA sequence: TGCAGCGCCCGATCGGACAGAGTCTCTGGAAACACCATATATTTT. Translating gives CSARSDRVSGNTIYF.

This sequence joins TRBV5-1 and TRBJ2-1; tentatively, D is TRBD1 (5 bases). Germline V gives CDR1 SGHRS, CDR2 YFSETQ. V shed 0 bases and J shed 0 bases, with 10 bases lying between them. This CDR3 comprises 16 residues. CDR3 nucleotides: TGCGCCAGCAGCTTGGAAAGGGGCCGCTCCTACAATGAGCAGTTCTTC. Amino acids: CASSLERGRSYNEQFF.